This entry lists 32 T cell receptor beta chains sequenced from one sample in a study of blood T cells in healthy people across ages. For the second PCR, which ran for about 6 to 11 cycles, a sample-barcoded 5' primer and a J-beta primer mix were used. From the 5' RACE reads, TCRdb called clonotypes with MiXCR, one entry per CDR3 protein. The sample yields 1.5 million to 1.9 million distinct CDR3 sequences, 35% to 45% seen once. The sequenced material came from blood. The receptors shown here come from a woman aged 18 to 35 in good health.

CDR3 in amino acids: CSAREMNTEAFF. The CDR3 DNA sequence: TGCAGTGCTAGAGAGATGAACACTGAAGCTTTCTTT. The chain couples TRBV20-1 to TRBJ1-1; D unresolved. CDR1 DFQATT and CDR2 SNEGSKA come from the germline V gene (reference sequence). V lost 0 bases and J lost 0, with 2 bases in between. This CDR3 contains 12 residues.

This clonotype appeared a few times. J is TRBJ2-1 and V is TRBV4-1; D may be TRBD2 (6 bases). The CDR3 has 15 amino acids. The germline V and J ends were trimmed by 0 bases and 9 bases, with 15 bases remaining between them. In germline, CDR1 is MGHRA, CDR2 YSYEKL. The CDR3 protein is CASSQDRQGLGEQFF. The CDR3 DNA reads TGCGCCAGCAGCCAAGATCGGCAGGGACTGGGTGAGCAGTTCTTC.

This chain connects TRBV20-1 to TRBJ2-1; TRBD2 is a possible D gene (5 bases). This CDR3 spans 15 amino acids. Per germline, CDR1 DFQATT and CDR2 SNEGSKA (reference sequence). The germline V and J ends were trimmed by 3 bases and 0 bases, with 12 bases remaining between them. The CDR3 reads CSARAHGISYNEQFF. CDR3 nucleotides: TGCAGTGCTAGGGCCCACGGGATCTCCTACAATGAGCAGTTCTTC.

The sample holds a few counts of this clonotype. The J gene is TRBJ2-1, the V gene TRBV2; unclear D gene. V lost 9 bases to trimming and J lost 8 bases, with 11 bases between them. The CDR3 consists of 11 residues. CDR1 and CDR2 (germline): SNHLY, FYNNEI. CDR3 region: CASIVRYEQFF. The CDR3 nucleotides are TGTGCCAGTATCGTCCGATATGAGCAGTTCTTC.

The CDR3 here is CASSFRTSPLEQYF. CDR3 DNA sequence: TGTGCCAGCAGCTTTAGGACTAGCCCCCTGGAGCAGTACTTC. V gene TRBV9 combines with J gene TRBJ2-5, with 8 bases aligning to TRBD2. Germline CDR1 is SGDLS and CDR2 is YYNGEE. After removal of 4 bases from V and 11 bases from J, the junction contained 13 bases not matched to a gene. CDR3 size: 14 residues.

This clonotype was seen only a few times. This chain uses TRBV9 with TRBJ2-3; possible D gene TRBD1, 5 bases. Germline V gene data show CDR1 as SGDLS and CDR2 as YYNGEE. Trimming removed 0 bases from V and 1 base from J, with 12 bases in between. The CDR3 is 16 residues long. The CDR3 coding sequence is TGTGCCAGCAGCGTAGAGGGGAACTTGGGCACAGATACGCAGTATTTT. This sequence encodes CASSVEGNLGTDTQYF.

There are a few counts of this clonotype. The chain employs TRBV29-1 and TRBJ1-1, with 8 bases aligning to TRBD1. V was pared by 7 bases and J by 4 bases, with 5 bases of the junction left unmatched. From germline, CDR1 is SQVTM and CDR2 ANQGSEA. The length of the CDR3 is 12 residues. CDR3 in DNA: TGCAGCGGACTTACAGGGGGCACTGAAGCTTTCTTT. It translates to CSGLTGGTEAFF.

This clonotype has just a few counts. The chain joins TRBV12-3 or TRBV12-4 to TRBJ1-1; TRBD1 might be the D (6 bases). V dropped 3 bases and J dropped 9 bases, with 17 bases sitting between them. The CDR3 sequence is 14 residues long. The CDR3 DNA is TGTGCCAGCAGTTTCTATTCCGGACAGACGCAAGCTTTCTTT. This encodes CASSFYSGQTQAFF.

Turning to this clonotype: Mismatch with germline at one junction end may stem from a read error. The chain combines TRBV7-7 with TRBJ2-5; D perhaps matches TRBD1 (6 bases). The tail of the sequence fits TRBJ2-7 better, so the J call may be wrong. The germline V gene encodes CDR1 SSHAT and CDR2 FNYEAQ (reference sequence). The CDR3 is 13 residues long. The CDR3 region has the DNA TGTGCTAGCAGCTTATGGGCAGGGGCCGAGCAGTACTTC. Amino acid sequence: CASSLWAGAEQYF.

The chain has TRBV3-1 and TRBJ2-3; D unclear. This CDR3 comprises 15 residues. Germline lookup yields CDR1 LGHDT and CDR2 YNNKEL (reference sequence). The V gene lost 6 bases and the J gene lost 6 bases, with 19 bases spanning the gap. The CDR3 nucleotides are TGTGCCAGCAGTCATCCCGGCTCACTTGAGGATACGCAGTATTTT. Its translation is CASSHPGSLEDTQYF.

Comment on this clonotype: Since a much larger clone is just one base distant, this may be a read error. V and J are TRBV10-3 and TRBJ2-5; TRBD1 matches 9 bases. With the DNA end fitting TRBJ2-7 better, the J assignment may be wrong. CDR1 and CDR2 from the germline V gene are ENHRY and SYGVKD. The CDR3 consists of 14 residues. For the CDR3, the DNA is TGTGCCATCAGTGCTGGACAGGGGTTTTGCGAGCAGTACTTC. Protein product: CAISAGQGFCEQYF.

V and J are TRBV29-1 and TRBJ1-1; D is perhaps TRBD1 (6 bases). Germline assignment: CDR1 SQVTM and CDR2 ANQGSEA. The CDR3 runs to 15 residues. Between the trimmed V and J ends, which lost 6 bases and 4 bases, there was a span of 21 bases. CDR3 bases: TGCAGCGTGCATAACCTGATGGACAGTCGCACTGAAGCTTTCTTT. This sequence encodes CSVHNLMDSRTEAFF. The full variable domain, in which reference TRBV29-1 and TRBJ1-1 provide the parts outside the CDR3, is SAVISQKPSRDICQRGTSLTIQCQVDSQVTMMFWYRQQPGQSLTLIATANQGSEATYESGFVIDKFPISRPNLTFSTLTVSNMSPEDSSIYLCSVHNLMDSRTEAFFGQGTRLTVV.

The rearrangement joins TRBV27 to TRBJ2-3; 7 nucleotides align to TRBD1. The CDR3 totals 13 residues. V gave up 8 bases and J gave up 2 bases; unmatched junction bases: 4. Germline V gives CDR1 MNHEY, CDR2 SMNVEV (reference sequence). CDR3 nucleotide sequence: TGTGCCAGCCGGGACAGACCCACAGATACGCAGTATTTT. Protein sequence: CASRDRPTDTQYF.

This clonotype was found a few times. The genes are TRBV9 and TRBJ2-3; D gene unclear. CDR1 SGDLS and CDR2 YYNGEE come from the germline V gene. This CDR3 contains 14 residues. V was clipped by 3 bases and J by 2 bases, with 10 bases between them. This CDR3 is CASSARHFTDTQYF. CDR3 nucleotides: TGTGCCAGCAGCGCAAGACATTTCACAGATACGCAGTATTTT.

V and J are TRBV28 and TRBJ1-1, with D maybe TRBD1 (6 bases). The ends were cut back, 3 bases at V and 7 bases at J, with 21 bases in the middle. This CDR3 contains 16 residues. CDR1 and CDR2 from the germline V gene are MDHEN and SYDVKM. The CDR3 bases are TGTGCCAGCAGTTTCAACATCCGGGACACTGACTATGAAGCTTTCTTT. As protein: CASSFNIRDTDYEAFF.

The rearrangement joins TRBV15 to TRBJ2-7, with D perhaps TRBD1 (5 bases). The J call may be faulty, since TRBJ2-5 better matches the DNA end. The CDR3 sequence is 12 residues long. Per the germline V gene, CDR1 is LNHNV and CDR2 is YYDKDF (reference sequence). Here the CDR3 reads CATSREQGTQYF. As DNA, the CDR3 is TGTGCCACCAGCAGAGAGCAGGGGACCCAGTACTTC.

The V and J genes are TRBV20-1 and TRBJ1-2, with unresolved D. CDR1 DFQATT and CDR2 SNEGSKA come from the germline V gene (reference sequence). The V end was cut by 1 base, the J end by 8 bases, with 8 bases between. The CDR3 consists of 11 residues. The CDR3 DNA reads TGCAGTGCTAGAGGGCGACTGGGCTACACCTTC. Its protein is CSARGRLGYTF.

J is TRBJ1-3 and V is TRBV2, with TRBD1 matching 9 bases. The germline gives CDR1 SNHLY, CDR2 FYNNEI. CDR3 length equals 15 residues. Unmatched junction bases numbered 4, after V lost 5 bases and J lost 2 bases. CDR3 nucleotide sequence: TGTGCCAGCAGTCCAAGGACAGGGGCTGGAAACACCATATATTTT. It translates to CASSPRTGAGNTIYF.

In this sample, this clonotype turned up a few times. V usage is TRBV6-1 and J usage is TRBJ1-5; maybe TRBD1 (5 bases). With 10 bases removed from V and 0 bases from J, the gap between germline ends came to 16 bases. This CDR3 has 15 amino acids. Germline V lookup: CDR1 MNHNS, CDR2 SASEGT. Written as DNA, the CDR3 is TGTGCCACCATGGGGGAGTACTTTAGCAATCAGCCCCAGCATTTT. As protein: CATMGEYFSNQPQHF.

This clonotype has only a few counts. CDR3 protein: CASSQDPSGGAGTDTQYF. CDR3 in DNA: TGTGCCAGCAGCCAAGACCCCAGCGGGGGGGCCGGCACAGATACGCAGTATTTT. The chain links TRBV4-2 to TRBJ2-3, with TRBD2 matching over 10 bases. The CDR3 length is 18 residues. V gave up 0 bases and J gave up 1 base; unmatched junction bases: 7. Per germline, CDR1 LGHNA and CDR2 YNFKEQ.

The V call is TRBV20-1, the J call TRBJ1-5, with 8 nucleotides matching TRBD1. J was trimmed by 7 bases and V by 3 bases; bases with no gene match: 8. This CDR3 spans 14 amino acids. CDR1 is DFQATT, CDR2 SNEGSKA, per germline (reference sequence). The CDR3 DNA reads TGCAGTGCTAGTCCTGGACAGGGTCGACAGCCCCAGCATTTT. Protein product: CSASPGQGRQPQHF.

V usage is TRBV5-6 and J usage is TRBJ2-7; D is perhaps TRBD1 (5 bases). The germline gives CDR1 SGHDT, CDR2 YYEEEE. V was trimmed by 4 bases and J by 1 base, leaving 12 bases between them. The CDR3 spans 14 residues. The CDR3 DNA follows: TGTGCCAGCAGCGAAACAGGAAGATCCTACGAGCAGTACTTC. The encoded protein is CASSETGRSYEQYF.

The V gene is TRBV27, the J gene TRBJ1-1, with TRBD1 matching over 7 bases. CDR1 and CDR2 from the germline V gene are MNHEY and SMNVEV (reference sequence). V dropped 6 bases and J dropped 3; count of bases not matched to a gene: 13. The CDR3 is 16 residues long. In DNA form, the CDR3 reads TGTGCCAGCAGCCTCAACAGACAGGGTATTGACACTGAAGCTTTCTTT. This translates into CASSLNRQGIDTEAFF.

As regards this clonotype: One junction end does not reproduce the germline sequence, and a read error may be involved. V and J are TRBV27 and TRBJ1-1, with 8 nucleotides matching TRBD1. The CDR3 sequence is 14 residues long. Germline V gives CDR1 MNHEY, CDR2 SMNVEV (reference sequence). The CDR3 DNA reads TGTGCCAGCAACGGACAGGGTTTGAATACTGAAGCTTTCTTT. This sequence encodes CASNGQGLNTEAFF.

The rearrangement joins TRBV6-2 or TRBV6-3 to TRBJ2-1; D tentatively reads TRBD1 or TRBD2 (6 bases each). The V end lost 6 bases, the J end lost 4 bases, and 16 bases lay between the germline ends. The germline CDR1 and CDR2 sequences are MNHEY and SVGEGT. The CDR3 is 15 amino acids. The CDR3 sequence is CASSLTGGDYNEQFF. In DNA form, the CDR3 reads TGTGCCAGCAGCTTGACAGGAGGGGATTACAATGAGCAGTTCTTC.

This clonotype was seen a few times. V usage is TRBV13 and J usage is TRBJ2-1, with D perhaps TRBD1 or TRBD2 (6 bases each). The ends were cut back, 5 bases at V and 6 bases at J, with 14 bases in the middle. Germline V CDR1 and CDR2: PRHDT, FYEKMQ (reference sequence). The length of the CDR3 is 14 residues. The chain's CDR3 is CASSVWGARNEQFF. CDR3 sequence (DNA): TGTGCCAGCAGCGTTTGGGGGGCACGCAATGAGCAGTTCTTC.

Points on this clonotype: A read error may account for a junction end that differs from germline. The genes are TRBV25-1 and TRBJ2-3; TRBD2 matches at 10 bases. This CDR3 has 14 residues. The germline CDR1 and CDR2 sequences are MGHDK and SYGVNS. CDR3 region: CATSPAGGPDAQYF. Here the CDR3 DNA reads TGTGCCACCTCACCAGCGGGAGGGCCAGATGCGCAGTATTTT.

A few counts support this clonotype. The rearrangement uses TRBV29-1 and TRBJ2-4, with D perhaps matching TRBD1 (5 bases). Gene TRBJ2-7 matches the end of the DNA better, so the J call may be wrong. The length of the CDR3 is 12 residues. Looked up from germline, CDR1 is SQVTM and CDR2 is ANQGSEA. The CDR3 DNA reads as TGCAGCGTTGCCAGGGTGGCCAACGAGCAGTACTTC. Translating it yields CSVARVANEQYF.

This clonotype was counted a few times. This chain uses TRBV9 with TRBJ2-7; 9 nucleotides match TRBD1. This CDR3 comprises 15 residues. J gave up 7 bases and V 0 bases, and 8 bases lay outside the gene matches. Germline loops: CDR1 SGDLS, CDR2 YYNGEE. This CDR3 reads CASSVAGTGFNEQYF. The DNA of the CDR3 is TGTGCCAGCAGCGTAGCCGGGACAGGGTTCAATGAGCAGTACTTC.

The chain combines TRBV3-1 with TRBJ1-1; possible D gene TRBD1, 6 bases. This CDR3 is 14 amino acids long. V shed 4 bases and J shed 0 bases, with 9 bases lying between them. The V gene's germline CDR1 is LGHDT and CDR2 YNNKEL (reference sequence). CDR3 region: CASSRRDMNTEAFF. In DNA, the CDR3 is TGTGCCAGCAGCCGGCGGGACATGAACACTGAAGCTTTCTTT. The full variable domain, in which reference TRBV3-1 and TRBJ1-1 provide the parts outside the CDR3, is DTAVSQTPKYLVTQMGNDKSIKCEQNLGHDTMYWYKQDSKKFLKIMFSYNNKELIINETVPNRFSPKSPDKAHLNLHINSLELGDSAVYFCASSRRDMNTEAFFGQGTRLTVV.

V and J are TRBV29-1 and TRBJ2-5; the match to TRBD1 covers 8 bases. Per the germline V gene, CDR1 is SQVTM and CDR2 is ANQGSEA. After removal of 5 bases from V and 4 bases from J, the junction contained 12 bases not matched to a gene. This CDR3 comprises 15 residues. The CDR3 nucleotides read TGCAGCGTTCCCGCCCTACAGGGGGGTCGAGAGACCCAGTACTTC. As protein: CSVPALQGGRETQYF.

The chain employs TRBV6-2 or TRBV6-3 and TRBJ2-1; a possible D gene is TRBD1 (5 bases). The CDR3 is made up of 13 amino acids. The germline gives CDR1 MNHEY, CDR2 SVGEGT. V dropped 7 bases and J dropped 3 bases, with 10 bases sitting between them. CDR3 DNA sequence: TGTGCCAGCAAACAGGACCTCTACAATGAGCAGTTCTTC. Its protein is CASKQDLYNEQFF.